Given below is one TCR beta chain in context. What antigen it recognizes has not been identified. One base away there is no much larger clone; base qualities are not given. Libraries were prepared through the immunoSEQ multiplex PCR assay. For the multiplex PCR, a mixture combining 60 forward primers for TCR Vbeta segments and 13 reverse primers for TCR Jbeta segments was used. Amplification of the CDR3 region of rearranged TCR beta genes was performed with a multiplex PCR assay on genomic DNA. The amplified TCR beta libraries were sequenced on the Illumina HiSeq System as 87-base-pair reads. The study's processing was this. Across the roughly 700 repertoires, a later analysis counted 80 million or so unique TCR beta chains, some 11 million of which were shared by at least two donors. A nearest-neighbor algorithm error-corrected the raw reads and collapsed the reads into unique sequences, merging closely related sequences to remove PCR and sequencing errors. Alignment of CDR3 sequences to IMGT reference sequences was used to assign V, D and J gene segments. For a sequence to be retained, a match of at least six nucleotides was required to both a V gene segment and a J gene segment. A rearrangement was called productive if the CDR3 had no stop codons and remained in frame with V and J, and every other rearrangement was called non-productive. Following IMGT convention, CDR3 was defined as the stretch from the second conserved V-encoded cysteine up to the conserved J-encoded phenylalanine. Sequences without an unambiguous match to a single V gene segment were excluded from the earlier analysis of a few hundred of the donors. An earlier analysis of around 600 of the donors classified V segments as functional when productive rearrangements were above 56.7% and as segregating when the standard deviation between donors was above 5%. A statistical classification framework was built to diagnose cytomegalovirus status from the catalog of TCR beta chain sequences. In a later analysis, TCR nucleotide sequences were compared against IMGT/GENE-DB human TR gene sequences so that V and J genes could be assigned. A later analysis assigned CDR3 sequences and most-parsimonious VDJ recombination scenarios with the TCRdist pipeline. In a later analysis, each TCR beta chain was defined by its CDR3 amino acid sequence together with its V-gene family, and reads without a unique V-gene family were excluded. A later analysis removed over 500 highly shared, low-generation-probability nucleotide sequences to deal with suspected cross-contamination and a sequencing artifact. In a later analysis, a clonal expansion index was calculated for each public chain from normalized within-repertoire ranks of inferred template counts. In a later analysis, generation probabilities were computed using a VDJ recombination model fitted to out-of-frame rearrangements, and the results were checked against IGoR. In a later analysis, TCR-TCR, TCR-HLA and TCR-CMV co-occurrence was scored with hypergeometric tests, and a repertoire-size bias correction was applied to TCR pairs. A later analysis estimated false discovery rates by permuting HLA or CMV assignments 20 times. In a later analysis, co-occurring TCRs were grouped using DBSCAN, and TCRdist sequence similarity was added for clustering within HLA-allele-positive subsets. Repertoires with fewer than 30,000 or more than 120,000 public chains were left out of co-occurrence clustering, as were five repertoires with anomalous nucleotide sharing. Imported from immuneACCESS, the table was reduced by TCRdb to in-frame sequences with V and J called. These copies leave out some clones; in studies compared against another copy, an unresolved V gene accounts for under half, and the cause of the remainder is not known. Clone size and V and J calls were adopted from that table, with D and trimming inferred from the DNA. The sample table records hundreds of thousands of clones; roughly 85% of these occur just once. Approximately 1.8% of the sample goes to the ten largest clones.

The cohort consisted of more than 650 healthy bone marrow donors. All cohort members were sampled while nominally healthy, although unrecorded immune exposures were likely present. The donor was CMV seronegative and belonged to the group of 352 seronegative cohort members. Each donor provided a peripheral blood sample, and peripheral blood mononuclear cells were used for TCR beta sequencing. Genomic DNA was extracted from the blood cell samples with the Qiagen DNeasy Blood Extraction Kit. The germline V gene (reference sequence) supplies CDR1 LNHDA and CDR2 SQIVND. V loses 5 bases at its end and J loses 4 bases; junction bases beyond the gene matches: 2. CDR3 length: 14 amino acids, cysteine to phenylalanine. Of all the DNA, just the CDR3 is kept, 42 bases in frame from base 1. These data originate in a study of cytomegalovirus exposure and HLA in healthy donors (dated by TCRdb to 2017 to 2019). As for the study more broadly: In an earlier analysis of some 550 of the donors, 250 to 300 Gb of sequence data and approximately 100 million unique TCR beta sequences from roughly 180 million T cells were reported. Roughly 310 gigabases of sequencing data and tens of millions of unique TCR sequences were included in an early release covering under 650 HLA-typed donors. Among the approximately 400 genotyped donors, under 90% belonged to the genetic ancestry cluster associated with self-reported Caucasian donors. The aim of the study was to test whether cataloging public T cell receptors could identify signatures of past pathogen exposure. The study profiled the T cell repertoires of hundreds of subjects by immunosequencing and related them to cytomegalovirus serostatus. Besides the first cohort of under 700 subjects, a separate validation cohort made up of 90 to 150 different subjects was used. To predict cytomegalovirus infection status, the study combined high-throughput TCR immunosequencing, statistical association of individual TCRs with disease status, and machine learning. To study patterns of TCR occurrence, a later analysis re-analyzed previously published TCR beta repertoires from 600 to 750 donors and added high-resolution HLA genotyping. Rather than drawing on any new phenotypic data, the later analysis identified candidate immune exposures from TCR beta sequences and the way those sequences occurred across donors. To decide whether each TCR beta V gene segment behaved as functional or pseudogenic, an earlier analysis of approximately 620 of the donors relied on high-throughput TCR beta sequencing. Alongside the repertoire data, information on donor age, sex, ethnicity and CMV serostatus was compiled. Genome-wide SNP genotypes for about three fifths of the roughly 700 donors were used in a later genetic analysis, which treated that subset as a discovery cohort. All discovery cohort repertoires had been generated on a single sequencing platform. HLA typing included class I and class II loci at four-digit resolution. Typing coverage differed by locus: A, B, C, DRB1 and DQB1 were typed in about 629-640 donors, DQA1 in approximately 520, DPA1 in over 600, and DPB1 in 450 to 480. Because of strong linkage in the cohort, 4 to 6 DR-DQ haplotypes were treated as single units for association and clustering. On average, roughly 250,000 unique TCR beta nucleotide sequences were sequenced per donor among a few hundred genotyped donors of the cohort, with 15% to 20% of those sequences being non-productive.

Overall study outcomes, separate from this receptor: In a later analysis, HLA-associated TCR beta chains were found to be more clonally expanded and to have lower generation probabilities than equally common non-associated chains. The cohort was sequenced for TCR beta chains only, and without alpha or paired-chain data the features that could be detected were limited. For the cohort, immune exposure information was limited to CMV serostatus. Broadly in line with IMGT annotations, most TCR beta V segments showed up in productive rearrangements about 87% or about 30% of the time in an earlier analysis of 587 of the donors. Correlated functional status among segregating V segments might be attributable to linkage disequilibrium, but an unknown experimental factor could not be ruled out. A later analysis associated around 16,000 TCR beta sequences with specific HLA alleles at a false discovery rate of 0.05. The presence/absence analyses assumed that sequencing depth was roughly uniform across donors, and that assumption may not be true. Most TCR sequences were observed very rarely across donors, whereas some public TCRs were present in many individuals. The 87-base-pair reads could not distinguish some IMGT-functional V segments, including TRBV6-2 and TRBV6-3, so those segments were excluded. Because HLA typing was unavailable for some donors at each locus, only the typed subset was used in association tests. In a later analysis, the rate of TCR association differed among HLA loci, with DRB1 alleles having the most associated TCRs and HLA-C alleles having the fewest. A further reported finding was that TCR beta sequences accurately predicted the HLA-A and HLA-B alleles for most subjects in the first cohort. Several of the top co-occurrence clusters appeared to be linked to parvovirus B19, influenza, CMV and Epstein-Barr virus, according to a later analysis. Strong co-occurrence of HLA alleles, especially DR and DQ, made assigning TCR associations to individual alleles difficult. According to the authors, the approach could potentially be generalized to other disease states and immunological phenotypes. The earlier analysis of 587 of the donors excluded about 16 rarely observed V segments, including chromosome 9 orphons, because counts were too low. Most CMV-associated TCR beta chains appeared to be HLA-restricted in a later analysis, and the HLA associations seemed to be driven largely by CMV exposure. A cluster of highly shared sequence variants was judged likely to be a technical artifact of the sequencing pipeline. According to a later genetic analysis, donors in an Asian-associated ancestry cluster had fewer N-insertions in productive TCRs than the approximately 700-donor mean. The classifier was reported to diagnose cytomegalovirus status with high specificity and sensitivity in both the original cohort and the validation cohort. In vitro tests confirmed that a few of the cytomegalovirus-associated TCR beta chains recognize cytomegalovirus antigens. The study gave a list of about 150 TCR beta chains associated with cytomegalovirus. An association between a missense DCLRE1C variant and V-gene and J-gene trimming of TCR beta chains was found in a later genetic analysis and replicated in an independent cohort.

The sequence links TRBV19 to TRBJ2-7, and 13 bases in between align with TRBD2. Material for sequencing was PBMCs. The TCR was taken from a male donor in good health and CMV-seronegative. The nucleotides read TGTGCCAGTAGTGGACTAGCGGGAGCTTACGAGCAGTACTTC. Its amino acids are CASSGLAGAYEQYF.